This is a list of T cell receptor beta chains from one sample in a study of spatial heterogeneity in lung cancer. TCRdb ran MiXCR on the 5' RACE reads and lists one entry per CDR3 protein. The sample lists some 11,000 distinct CDR3 sequences; over 4.5% were seen once. The starting material was lung tumor tissue, obtained at surgery. These receptors were obtained from a male donor with early-stage non-small cell lung cancer. The CDR3 runs from the conserved cysteine through the conserved F or W. D genes are given only for firm matches. Clone size is shown for a subset of rows, as once, few, many or a class of expanded clone.

V,size,J,D,DNA,CDR3
TRBV4-1,many,TRBJ1-1,NA,TGCGCCAGCACCGAGGCGGACATGAACACTGAAGCTTTCTTT,CASTEADMNTEAFF
TRBV20-1,many,TRBJ2-5,TRBD1,TGCAGTGCTAGCTCAGGGGGCGCGGAGACCCAGTACTTC,CSASSGGAETQYF
TRBV28,many,TRBJ2-7,NA,TGTGCCAGCAGTTTAGAGGGTACCGAGCAGTACTTC,CASSLEGTEQYF
TRBV9,many,TRBJ2-3,NA,TGTGCCAGCAGCCCACCTCTGTGGGGGACAGATACGCAGTATTTT,CASSPPLWGTDTQYF
TRBV28,many,TRBJ1-4,NA,TGTGCCAGCAGCCCTGGGGGGAATGGAGCTAATGAAAAACTGTTTTTT,CASSPGGNGANEKLFF
TRBV12-3/TRBV12-4,many,TRBJ2-1,NA,TGTGCCAGCAGTTCCGCCGCGACAGAGCAGTTCTTC,CASSSAATEQFF
TRBV29-1,many,TRBJ1-5,TRBD1,TGCAGCGCCACTCAGGGGGCCAGTCAGCCCCAGCATTTT,CSATQGASQPQHF
TRBV7-9,many,TRBJ1-1,NA,TGTGCCAGCAGGGACATCATGAACACTGAAGCTTTCTTT,CASRDIMNTEAFF
TRBV18,many,TRBJ2-3,NA,TGTGCCAGCTCACCAGGGGGCGAGAGTACGCAGTATTTT,CASSPGGESTQYF
TRBV6-1,many,TRBJ2-3,NA,TGTGCCAGCGGGGGTTTGGGAGAGGCAGATACGCAGTATTTT,CASGGLGEADTQYF
TRBV11-2,few,TRBJ2-1,NA,TGTGCCAGCAGCCCGAACAGGGTTAACAATGAGCAGTTCTTC,CASSPNRVNNEQFF
TRBV5-5,few,TRBJ2-1,TRBD2,TGTGCCAGCAGTTCGTGGGGGGGACCCTCCTACAATGAGCAGTTCTTC,CASSSWGGPSYNEQFF
TRBV11-2,many,TRBJ2-2,TRBD2,TGTGCCAGCAGCTTAAGGTGGCTAGCGGGGCCGAACACCGGGGAGCTGTTTTTT,CASSLRWLAGPNTGELFF
TRBV11-2,NA,TRBJ2-2,NA,TGTGCCAGCAGCCGTGGCCGGAGGAACGGGGAGCTGTTTTTT,CASSRGRRNGELFF
TRBV20-1,many,TRBJ2-1,NA,TGCAGTGCTAGATTGGCTGGACTGACAAATGAGCAGTTCTTC,CSARLAGLTNEQFF
TRBV12-3/TRBV12-4,many,TRBJ1-2,NA,TGTGCCAGCAGTTTATCTTATTCAGGGAACTATGGCTACACCTTC,CASSLSYSGNYGYTF
TRBV18,medium-sized,TRBJ2-2,NA,TGTGCCAGCTCACCACCGATGAACACCGGGGAGCTGTTTTTT,CASSPPMNTGELFF
TRBV28,many,TRBJ1-2,NA,TGTGCCAGCAGTTTTGGGGCCGCGGTCAAATATGGCTACACCTTC,CASSFGAAVKYGYTF
TRBV11-2,many,TRBJ1-5,TRBD1,TGTGCCAGCAGCTACACTACAGGGGGGAGTCAGCCCCAGCATTTT,CASSYTTGGSQPQHF
TRBV3-1,few,TRBJ2-7,NA,TGTGCCAGCAGTCCGGGACTCCCACTCTTCTACGAGCAGTACTTC,CASSPGLPLFYEQYF
TRBV21-1,medium-sized,TRBJ1-6,NA,TGTGCCAGCAGCAACGTGACAGGAGATAGGGGTTCACCCCTCCACTTT,CASSNVTGDRGSPLHF
TRBV27,NA,TRBJ1-6,TRBD1,TGTGCCAGCAGTTACGACAGGGTGTCACCCCTCCACTTT,CASSYDRVSPLHF
TRBV4-1,many,TRBJ1-4,TRBD1,TGCGCCAGCAGCCTTACCCGACAGGGCGACGAAAAACTGTTTTTT,CASSLTRQGDEKLFF
TRBV7-2,many,TRBJ1-6,NA,TGTGCCAGCAGCTCCAGTTTCTCCCTCCACTTT,CASSSSFSLHF
TRBV30,many,TRBJ1-1,NA,TGTGCCTGGAGTTCTGGGATGAACACTGAAGCTTTCTTT,CAWSSGMNTEAFF
TRBV3-1,many,TRBJ2-3,NA,TGTGCCAGCAGCCATGGGACTGGCACAGATACGCAGTATTTT,CASSHGTGTDTQYF
TRBV5-5,many,TRBJ1-3,NA,TGTGCCAGCAGATGGGGTCGAAACTCTGGAAACACCATATATTTT,CASRWGRNSGNTIYF
TRBV7-9,many,TRBJ1-2,TRBD1,TGTGCCAGCAGCGCTCCCTCAGGGGGCGTCTATGGCTACACCTTC,CASSAPSGGVYGYTF
TRBV5-1,few,TRBJ2-7,NA,TGCGCCAGCAGCTTTGCCCCTGGGACCTACGAGCAGTACTTC,CASSFAPGTYEQYF
TRBV7-9,many,TRBJ1-1,NA,TGTGCCAGCAGCTGGGGAGGGGCCATGAACACTGAAGCTTTCTTT,CASSWGGAMNTEAFF
TRBV7-6,NA,TRBJ2-2,NA,TGTGCCAGCAGCTTAGCAGAGCGCGGGTTGTCCGGGGAGCTGTTTTTT,CASSLAERGLSGELFF
TRBV9,medium-sized,TRBJ2-7,NA,TGTGCCAGCAGCGTACCCTCAGGGGGGTCCTACGAGCAGTACTTC,CASSVPSGGSYEQYF
TRBV6-2/TRBV6-3,many,TRBJ2-2,TRBD2,TGTGCCAGCGGACGATTACTTAGCGGGGGGAACACCGGGGAGCTGTTTTTT,CASGRLLSGGNTGELFF
TRBV6-5,few,TRBJ2-5,NA,TGTGCCAGCAGTTACCGCCCCCAAGAGACCCAGTACTTC,CASSYRPQETQYF
TRBV28,many,TRBJ2-6,TRBD1,TGTGCCAGCAGTTTTTGGGGGACAGGGCATTTCTCTGGGGCCAACGTCCTGACTTTC,CASSFWGTGHFSGANVLTF
TRBV5-1,many,TRBJ2-2,NA,TGCGCCAGCAGTCTCAGGGGGGAGCTGTTTTTT,CASSLRGELFF
TRBV12-3/TRBV12-4,medium-sized,TRBJ2-3,TRBD2,TGTGCCAGCAGTTTAGAGCGGGGCAGTATAATTACAGATACGCAGTATTTT,CASSLERGSIITDTQYF
TRBV12-3/TRBV12-4,many,TRBJ2-3,NA,TGTGCCAGCAGTTGGAGGGTGGGCACAGATACGCAGTATTTT,CASSWRVGTDTQYF
TRBV3-1,many,TRBJ2-2,NA,TGTGCCAGCAGACCGACAGGACGGGACACCGGGGAGCTGTTTTTT,CASRPTGRDTGELFF
TRBV28,many,TRBJ2-7,NA,TGTGCCAGCAGTCAGACTTACTACGAGCAGTACTTC,CASSQTYYEQYF
TRBV6-4,medium-sized,TRBJ2-1,NA,TGTGCCAGCAGTGACCGGGACAACAATGAGCAGTTCTTC,CASSDRDNNEQFF
TRBV20-1,NA,TRBJ2-7,NA,TGCAGTGCTAGAGGCAGGGAAGGGGTCTACGAGCAGTACTTC,CSARGREGVYEQYF
TRBV28,many,TRBJ2-1,TRBD2,TGTGCCAGCAGTTTAAGCGGGGATATTAATGAGCAGTTCTTC,CASSLSGDINEQFF
TRBV28,medium-sized,TRBJ1-5,NA,TGTGCCAGCAGTTTGGCCAGCAATCAGCCCCAGCATTTT,CASSLASNQPQHF